These 5 T cell receptor beta chains originate from one sample sequenced in a study of shared clonotypes between healthy human individuals. Clones were sequenced by immunoSEQ multiplex PCR, and TCRdb holds only the in-frame ones, with some missing. This table holds around 430,000 clones, about 85% found once. Sequenced: PBMCs. Receptors originate from a woman aged 40 to 49 in good health. Some clones in this sample may be carry-over from other donors' samples.

This clone was counted a few times. The chain carries TRBV5-1 and TRBJ2-1, with 13 bases matching TRBD2. The CDR3 totals 15 residues. V lost 4 bases, J lost 4 bases, and 2 bases stayed unmatched. Looked up from germline, CDR1 is SGHRS and CDR2 is YFSETQ. The CDR3 protein is CASSRGLAGYNEQFF. The CDR3 DNA follows: TGCGCCAGCAGCAGGGGACTAGCGGGGTACAATGAGCAGTTCTTC. Together with reference TRBV5-1 and TRBJ2-1, the CDR3 gives the full variable domain: KAGVTQTPRYLIKTRGQQVTLSCSPISGHRSVSWYQQTPGQGLQFLFEYFSETQRNKGNFPGRFSGRQFSNSRSEMNVSTLELGDSALYLCASSRGLAGYNEQFFGPGTRLTVL.

In this sample, this clone turned up a few times. The CDR3 sequence is CASSRHRDYPARDTQYF. In nucleotides, the CDR3 is TGCGCCAGCAGCCGACACCGGGACTACCCAGCGAGAGATACGCAGTATTTT. The chain links TRBV4-1 to TRBJ2-3, with 7 positions matching TRBD2. This CDR3 is built from 17 residues. Germline V CDR1 and CDR2: MGHRA, YSYEKL. V gave up 4 bases and J gave up 5 bases; unmatched junction bases: 15.

Turning to this clone: This same CDR3 is encoded by further DNA sequences in the sample. The chain employs TRBV11-2 and TRBJ1-3, with 7 bases that match TRBD1. V trimming: 5 bases; J trimming: 4 bases; junction bases outside the gene matches: 5. This CDR3 has 14 residues. Germline loops: CDR1 SGHAT, CDR2 FQNNGV. The CDR3 is CASSPDRVGNTIYF. CDR3 DNA: TGTGCCAGCAGCCCCGACAGGGTAGGAAACACCATATATTTT.

V and J are TRBV5-6 and TRBJ2-7, with D uncertain. V lost 1 base to trimming and J lost 5 bases, with 10 bases between them. Germline CDR1 is SGHDT and CDR2 is YYEEEE. The CDR3 totals 13 residues. The CDR3: CASSLRRFDEQYF. The CDR3 bases are TGTGCCAGCAGCTTGCGCAGATTCGACGAGCAGTACTTC.

The V call is TRBV18, the J call TRBJ1-5; perhaps TRBD1 as D (6 bases). CDR1 KGHSH and CDR2 LQKENI come from the germline V gene. The V and J ends lost 8 bases and 6 bases respectively, with 17 bases between them. CDR3 size: 14 residues. In DNA form, the CDR3 reads TGTGCCAGCACCGGACAGTCGGAGGGTCAGCCCCAGCATTTT. Translated: CASTGQSEGQPQHF.